Described below is a single TCR beta chain sequence and its context. This clonotype was observed a handful of times. The specificity of this receptor is unknown. Base quality data are lacking; no much larger clone is found one base away. Trimming leaves V shorter by 2 bases and J shorter by 2 bases, with the junction holding 3 bases beyond the gene matches. The cysteine opens and the phenylalanine closes a CDR3 of 14 amino acids. Just the 42-base CDR3 DNA is kept, in frame starting at base 1. According to the germline V gene (reference sequence), CDR1 reads DFQATT and CDR2 reads SNEGSKA. Instrument on record: Illumina NovaSeq 6000. TCR cDNA was made using 5'RACE template switching, a step that added a universal primer site and unique molecular identifiers. Priming for cDNA synthesis came from both the TCR alpha and TCR beta constant segments. Libraries were amplified in two PCR steps, with sample barcodes and sequencing adapters added in the second step. Sequencing of the libraries was done on either Illumina HiSeq 2500 (2x100 bp) or NovaSeq (2x150 bp). Concerning the study's data processing: MIGEC handled demultiplexing of reads and collapsing into UMI consensus sequences, while MiXCR performed V(D)J alignment. Vaccine-responding clonotypes were identified with edgeR using replicate PBMC samples, with FDR below 0.01 and a log2 fold change above 5 up to day 15 being required. CD4 or CD8 identity was assigned to each bulk clonotype according to whether the clonotype was present at higher abundance in the sequenced CD4 repertoire or the sequenced CD8 repertoire. TCRdb reworked the public reads: Q25 trimming with fastp, MiXCR clone assembly, productive beta chains retained. Entries that share a CDR3 protein sequence are merged under the most common genes and DNA. The V and J calls shown here were made by TCRdb, not taken from the authors' results. In all, the sample holds 340,000 or so distinct CDR3 sequences, and around 12% of those were seen once. The ten most abundant clones make up 2.5% to 4% of the sample.

This specimen's treatment or condition label, per the study, means: live attenuated yellow fever vaccine strain. PBMCs were isolated from peripheral blood using a standard Ficoll-Paque protocol. Dynabeads CD4 and CD8 positive selection kits were used to isolate CD4 and CD8 T-cell fractions. RNA was extracted with TriZol from bulk PBMCs, CD4 and CD8 fractions, and dextramer-positive and dextramer-negative fractions. This entry is derived from a study of T cells after yellow fever vaccination (dated by TCRdb to the late 2010s). Study-wide context: The SMART-Seq v4 Ultra Low Input RNA kit was used to prepare libraries from fractions with low cell numbers. To follow T-cell clones before and after both primary and booster YFV17D yellow fever vaccination, bulk TCR alpha and beta repertoires underwent longitudinal sequencing. Two healthy male donors, one aged 18 to 29 and one aged 30 to 40 years, made up the cohort. Blood samples were taken at several timepoints before and after primary and secondary immunization, and bulk PBMC replicates and cell subsets were isolated. What the study reported, not specific to this receptor: A small fraction of clonotypes appeared in both the CD4 and CD8 compartments, likely as a result of convergent recombination. Computational filtering was required because FACS-sorted repertoires could contain abundant contaminating clonotypes from the bulk population. After the booster, most clones that had expanded after primary vaccination were detected again (almost 97% of CD4 and roughly 86% of CD8), suggesting broad maintenance of memory. Only two donors were included in the study, so the extent to which the findings can be generalized is limited. Compared with the primary T-cell response, the secondary T-cell response was weaker but faster, peaking on day 5 rather than day 15.

This clonotype was sampled from a man aged 18 to 29 who received the YFV17D yellow fever vaccine. Here the chain combines TRBV20-1 and TRBJ2-3, and 8 bases in between align with TRBD2. The sample here was CD4+ T cells sorted from PBMCs, taken 15 days after the yellow fever booster vaccination. The CDR3 reads as follows: CSARRGGVTDTQYF. The nucleotide sequence is given as TGCAGTGCTAGACGGGGGGGCGTCACAGATACGCAGTATTTT.